The 11 T cell receptor beta chains presented below share a single source sample, sequenced in a study of T cells in Graves' hyperthyroidism and ophthalmopathy. Authors of the study amplified TCR beta CDR3 regions from RNA transcripts. Researchers ran a first-round RT-PCR on the TCR CDR3 using the HTBI primer set. TCRdb processed the multiplex PCR reads anew with MiXCR; each CDR3 protein has one entry. The table lists 50,000 to 60,000 distinct CDR3 sequences, about 50% of them singletons. The sequencing sample was made of blood. Source of these receptors: a woman younger than 45 with Graves' ophthalmopathy.

In this sample, this clonotype turned up many times. The chain couples TRBV7-8 to TRBJ2-5; 7 nucleotides align to TRBD2. Looked up from germline, CDR1 is SGHVS and CDR2 is FQNEAQ. There are 15 residues in the CDR3. V gave up 3 bases and J gave up 3 bases; unmatched junction bases: 7. CDR3 region: CASSLVGGTEETQYF. CDR3 sequence (DNA): TGTGCCAGCAGCTTGGTCGGGGGGACCGAAGAGACCCAGTACTTC.

This clonotype has ten or more counts. The genes are TRBV5-1 and TRBJ2-3; no reliable D call. CDR1 and CDR2 from the germline V gene are SGHRS and YFSETQ. The CDR3 spans 13 residues. Trimming took off 1 base at V and 2 bases at J, with 5 bases between the two ends. CDR3 residues: CASSLSPTDTQYF. DNA for the CDR3: TGCGCCAGCAGCTTGAGTCCCACAGATACGCAGTATTTT.

This clonotype was counted a single time. The CDR3 does not end in the conserved phenylalanine or tryptophan, so this is likely a read error. The rearrangement uses TRBV3-1 and TRBJ2-1, with D tentatively TRBD2 (5 bases). Germline CDR1 LGHDT, CDR2 YNNKEL (reference sequence). The CDR3 covers 13 residues. The V gene lost 3 bases and the J gene lost 10 bases, with 13 bases spanning the gap. The CDR3 sequence is CASSQFLGGEQFC. In DNA form, the CDR3 reads TGTGCCAGCAGCCAGTTTCTGGGCGGGGAGCAGTTCTGC.

About this clonotype itself: A read error may account for a junction end that differs from germline. The chain joins TRBV6-5 to TRBJ2-2, with a weak D call TRBD2 (7 bases). The CDR3 has 12 amino acids. The germline gives CDR1 MNHEY, CDR2 SVGAGI. The CDR3 here is CASRGGTWELFF. The CDR3 nucleotides are TGTGCCAGCCGCGGGGGCACCTGGGAGCTGTTTTTT.

The rearrangement joins TRBV7-8 to TRBJ1-3; D ambiguous. Germline V lookup: CDR1 SGHVS, CDR2 FQNEAQ. The CDR3 consists of 15 residues. The V end lost 1 base, the J end lost 0 bases, and 7 bases lay between the germline ends. Here the CDR3 reads CASSLVVCSGNTIYF. The CDR3, as DNA: TGTGCCAGCAGCTTAGTTGTGTGCTCTGGAAACACCATATATTTT.

This clonotype has a count of ten or more. The chain joins TRBV20-1 to TRBJ2-5, with 10 nucleotides matching TRBD1. V shed 4 bases and J 0 bases; nucleotides not matched to a gene: 2. Germline V gene data show CDR1 as DFQATT and CDR2 as SNEGSKA (reference sequence). The length of the CDR3 is 14 residues. CDR3 in amino acids: CSATDRGDQETQYF. The CDR3 DNA reads TGCAGTGCTACGGACAGGGGGGACCAAGAGACCCAGTACTTC.

This clonotype was picked up many times. V and J are TRBV11-2 and TRBJ2-7; D unresolved. V lost 9 bases to trimming and J lost 0 bases, with 9 bases between them. Germline CDR1 SGHAT, CDR2 FQNNGV. The CDR3 is 12 residues long. CDR3 in DNA: TGTGCCAGTTCCGGTAACTCCTACGAGCAGTACTTC. It specifies CASSGNSYEQYF.

This clonotype ranks as medium-sized. The J gene is TRBJ1-5, the V gene TRBV9, with D unclear. CDR3 length: 14 residues. CDR1 SGDLS and CDR2 YYNGEE come from the germline V gene. V dropped 3 bases and J dropped 0 bases, with 7 bases sitting between them. The CDR3 reads CASSAQYSNQPQHF. CDR3 in DNA: TGTGCCAGCAGCGCCCAATATAGCAATCAGCCCCAGCATTTT. Variable domain in full (rest from reference TRBV9 and TRBJ1-5): DSGVTQTPKHLITATGQRVTLRCSPRSGDLSVYWYQQSLDQGLQFLIQYYNGEERAKGNILERFSAQQFPDLHSELNLSSLELGDSALYFCASSAQYSNQPQHFGDGTRLSIL.

This clonotype was observed many times. V is TRBV20-1 and J is TRBJ2-1, with D perhaps TRBD1 (5 bases). CDR3 length equals 15 residues. Trimming removed 3 bases from V and 0 bases from J, with 12 bases in between. In germline, CDR1 is DFQATT, CDR2 SNEGSKA (reference sequence). This chain's CDR3 is CSASALGHSYNEQFF. CDR3 nucleotides: TGCAGTGCTAGCGCCCTCGGACACTCCTACAATGAGCAGTTCTTC.

The chain recombines TRBV18 with TRBJ2-3, with 8 nucleotides matching TRBD2. CDR1 is KGHSH and CDR2 is LQKENI in the germline V gene. This CDR3 region has 16 residues. V lost 1 base to trimming and J lost 3 bases; unmatched junction nucleotides: 6. For the CDR3, the DNA is TGTGCCAGCTCACCACGTTCCGGGAGGGGGACAGATACGCAGTATTTT. It translates to CASSPRSGRGTDTQYF.

This clonotype was recorded many times. This sequence joins TRBV6-5 and TRBJ1-1; D unresolved. The CDR3 totals 12 residues. CDR1 MNHEY and CDR2 SVGAGI come from the germline V gene. V dropped 5 bases and J dropped 1 base, with 5 bases sitting between them. The CDR3 region is CASSARNTEAFF. Written as DNA, the CDR3 is TGTGCCAGCAGTGCTCGGAACACTGAAGCTTTCTTT.